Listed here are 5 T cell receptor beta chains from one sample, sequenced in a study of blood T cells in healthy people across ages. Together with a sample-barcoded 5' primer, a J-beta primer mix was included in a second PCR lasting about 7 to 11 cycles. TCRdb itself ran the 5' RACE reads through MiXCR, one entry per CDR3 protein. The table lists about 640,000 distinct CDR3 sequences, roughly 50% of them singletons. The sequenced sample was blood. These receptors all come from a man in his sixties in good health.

The CDR3 region has the DNA TGCAGCGTTGAGGTCCCCCCGGGACGCAGTGAGCAGTTCTTC. As protein: CSVEVPPGRSEQFF. The chain employs TRBV29-1 and TRBJ2-1; the D gene could be TRBD1 or TRBD2 (5 bases each). Trimming shortened V by 3 bases and J by 9 bases, and 18 bases separated the two germline ends. CDR1 and CDR2 (germline): SQVTM, ANQGSEA. This CDR3 region has 14 residues.

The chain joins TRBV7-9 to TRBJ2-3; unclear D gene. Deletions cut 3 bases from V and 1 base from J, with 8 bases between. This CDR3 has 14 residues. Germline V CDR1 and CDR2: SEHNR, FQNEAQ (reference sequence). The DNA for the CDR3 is TGTGCCAGCAGCTTCCGGGCCCGCACAGATACGCAGTATTTT. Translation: CASSFRARTDTQYF.

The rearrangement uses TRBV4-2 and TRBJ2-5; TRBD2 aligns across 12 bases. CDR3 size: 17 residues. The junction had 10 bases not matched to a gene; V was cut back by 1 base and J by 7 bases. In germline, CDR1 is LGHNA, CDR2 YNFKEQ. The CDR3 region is CASSQVWASGGEGTQYF. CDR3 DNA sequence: TGTGCCAGCAGCCAAGTCTGGGCTAGCGGGGGGGAAGGGACCCAGTACTTC.

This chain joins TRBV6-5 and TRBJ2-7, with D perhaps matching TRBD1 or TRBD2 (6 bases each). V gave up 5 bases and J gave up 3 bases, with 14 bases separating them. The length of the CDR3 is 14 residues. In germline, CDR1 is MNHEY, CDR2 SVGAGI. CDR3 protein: CASSVDRRGYEQYF. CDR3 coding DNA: TGTGCCAGCAGTGTCGACAGGCGGGGCTACGAGCAGTACTTC.

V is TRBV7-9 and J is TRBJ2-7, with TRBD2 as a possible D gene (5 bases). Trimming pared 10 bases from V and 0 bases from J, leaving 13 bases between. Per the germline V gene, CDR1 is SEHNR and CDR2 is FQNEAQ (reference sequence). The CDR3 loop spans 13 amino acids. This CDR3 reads CANRVSGSYEQYF. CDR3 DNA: TGTGCCAACAGAGTCAGCGGCTCCTACGAGCAGTACTTC. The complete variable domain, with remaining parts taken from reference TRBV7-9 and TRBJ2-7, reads DTGVSQNPRHKITKRGQNVTFRCDPISEHNRLYWYRQTLGQGPEFLTYFQNEAQLEKSRLLSDRFSAERPKGSFSTLEIQRTEQGDSAMYLCANRVSGSYEQYFGPGTRLTVT.